This T cell receptor beta chain derives from a study of human T cells and chemical hapten exposure. Study in general: Patch tests put 0.01% DPC on the upper back, and the results were checked at 6 days. Yields of TCR per sample differed, chiefly owing to small differences in pooled library volume.

As to time point: patch test 3, about 24 weeks after DPC sensitization. Treatment indicated: therapeutic diphenylcyclopropenone sensitization with weekly scalp DPC. In every case, blood was obtained before the patch test was applied. Germline assignment: CDR1 SGHVS and CDR2 FQNEAQ. There are 15 residues in the CDR3. V trimming: 2 bases; J trimming: 2 bases; junction bases outside the gene matches: 2. TCRdb recomputed calls from the RACE reads with MiXCR, one row per CDR3 protein. The repertoire holds some 71,000 distinct CDR3 sequences, with approximately 10% as singletons. The rearrangement links TRBV7-8 to TRBJ2-1, with 8 bases aligning to TRBD2. The sequence was collected from a woman in her 50s with alopecia areata. Some clones in this sample may be carry-over from other donors' samples. The material sequenced was whole blood, taken in connection with sensitization to the hapten diphenylcyclopropenone (DPC). The CDR3 DNA sequence: TGTGCCAGCAGCTTAAGCGGGAGTGCCTACAATGAGCAGTTCTTC. Translating gives CASSLSGSAYNEQFF.